Each of the 24 T cell receptor beta chains below was sequenced from the same sample in a study of blood T cell repertoires in COVID-19. This table comes from immunoSEQ multiplex PCR, and its TCRdb copy is limited to in-frame clones, with some not included. Of about 280,000 clones in the sample, 70% to 90% were seen once. Sequenced: peripheral blood. These receptors originate from a woman in her seventies with COVID-19, enrolled during active disease.

The rearrangement joins TRBV6-2 or TRBV6-3 to TRBJ1-6; 7 positions match TRBD1. The CDR3 length is 15 residues. Unmatched junction bases numbered 2, after V lost 0 bases and J lost 6 bases. Looked up from germline, CDR1 is MNHEY and CDR2 is SVGEGT. The CDR3 sequence is CASSYSGQVNSPLHF. The DNA for the CDR3 is TGTGCCAGCAGTTACTCCGGACAGGTTAATTCACCCCTCCACTTT.

This chain uses TRBV6-6 with TRBJ1-2, with D perhaps TRBD1 (5 bases). The CDR3 runs to 16 residues. Trimming shortened V by 0 bases and J by 0 bases, and 11 bases separated the two germline ends. Germline V gene lookup returns CDR1 MNHNY and CDR2 SVGAGI (reference sequence). In DNA form, the CDR3 reads TGTGCCAGCAGTTACTCTGGGGCAGCTACTAACTATGGCTACACCTTC. Translating it yields CASSYSGAATNYGYTF.

The chain couples TRBV5-1 to TRBJ1-1; maybe TRBD1 (5 bases). Trimming shortened V by 0 bases and J by 1 base, and 10 bases separated the two germline ends. Germline lookup yields CDR1 SGHRS and CDR2 YFSETQ. CDR3 length: 15 residues. The chain's CDR3 is CASSLGDFTNTEAFF. CDR3 in DNA: TGCGCCAGCAGCTTGGGGGACTTCACGAACACTGAAGCTTTCTTT.

The J gene is TRBJ2-3, the V gene TRBV3-1 (or the pseudogene TRBV3-2); D remains unclear. V was shortened by 3 bases and J by 1 base, with 5 bases between the two germline ends. This CDR3 has 13 amino acids. Germline assignment: CDR1 LGHDT and CDR2 YNNKEL (reference sequence). The CDR3 nucleotides are TGTGCCAGCAGCCATAGAGGCACAGATACGCAGTATTTT. Its protein product is CASSHRGTDTQYF.

This CDR3 is CATGGQPQHF. The CDR3 DNA reads TGTGCCACGGGGGGGCAGCCCCAGCATTTT. The chain is built from TRBV15 and TRBJ1-5, with D possibly being TRBD1 (5 bases). Germline CDR1 and CDR2: LNHNV and YYDKDF (reference sequence). Trimming pared 9 bases from V and 7 bases from J, leaving 7 bases between. The CDR3 loop spans 10 amino acids.

This clone showed up just once. The V gene is TRBV3-1 (or the pseudogene TRBV3-2), the J gene TRBJ2-2, with a weak D call TRBD2 (7 bases). CDR3 length: 16 amino acids. V lost 4 bases, J lost 0 bases, and 12 bases lay in between. Germline CDR1 and CDR2: LGHDT and YNNKEL (reference sequence). For the CDR3, the DNA is TGTGCCAGCAGCCGGCGGGGGCCAACGAACACCGGGGAGCTGTTTTTT. Protein sequence: CASSRRGPTNTGELFF.

This clone was detected a few times. CDR3 sequence: CASSPEGPRADNQPQHF. Written as DNA, the CDR3 is TGTGCCAGCTCTCCGGAGGGCCCCCGGGCTGACAATCAGCCCCAGCATTTT. The chain links TRBV18 to TRBJ1-5; D is undetermined. Between the trimmed V and J ends, which lost 6 bases and 3 bases, there was a span of 21 bases. This CDR3 region has 17 residues. Germline loops: CDR1 KGHSH, CDR2 LQKENI.

The CDR3 bases are TGCGCCAGCAGCTTAGACAGGGGTTCCTCAGATACGCAGTATTTT. Protein: CASSLDRGSSDTQYF. V and J are TRBV5-1 and TRBJ2-3, with 8 bases that match TRBD1. V was pared by 2 bases and J by 4 bases, with 6 bases of the junction left unmatched. CDR3 length: 15 amino acids. CDR1 is SGHRS, CDR2 YFSETQ, per germline.

The chain recombines TRBV30 with TRBJ2-2; tentative D call: TRBD1 (6 bases). Germline V lookup: CDR1 GTSNPN, CDR2 SVGIG (reference sequence). The length of the CDR3 is 13 residues. The V end lost 4 bases, the J end lost 2 bases, and 8 bases lay between the germline ends. The CDR3 reads CAWNRDNTGELFF. CDR3 coding DNA: TGTGCCTGGAACAGGGATAACACCGGGGAGCTGTTTTTT.

The rearrangement joins TRBV20-1 to TRBJ2-7, with a tentative D call TRBD1 (6 bases). The CDR3 length is 11 residues. Germline assignment: CDR1 DFQATT and CDR2 SNEGSKA (reference sequence). Trimming removed 5 bases at V and 6 bases at J, with 11 bases between. In DNA form, the CDR3 reads TGCAGTGCTGGTACAGGGCGCGAGCAGTACTTC. Amino acid sequence: CSAGTGREQYF.

In its sample, this clone was seen once. The chain couples TRBV12-5 to TRBJ1-2; the D gene is possibly TRBD1 (5 bases). Germline V gene data show CDR1 as LGHNT and CDR2 as FRNRAP. The CDR3 sequence is 19 residues long. V shed 0 bases and J shed 4 bases, with 24 bases lying between them. The CDR3 DNA reads as TGTGCTAGTGGTTTGGTACTACCTTTCGCGGCAGGGCGCCTCTATGGCTACACCTTC. Its translation: CASGLVLPFAAGRLYGYTF.

CDR3 region: CASSLISSGQGAYEQFF. Written as DNA, the CDR3 is TGCGCCAGCAGCCTGATATCTTCGGGACAGGGGGCCTATGAGCAGTTCTTC. V is TRBV5-1 and J is TRBJ2-1; 12 nucleotides match TRBD1. Germline-derived CDR1 and CDR2 are SGHRS and YFSETQ. The CDR3 consists of 17 residues. Trimming at V came to 4 bases and at J to 8 bases, leaving 13 bases not matched to a gene.

The chain is built from TRBV7-9 and TRBJ1-6; 8 nucleotides agree with TRBD1. Germline CDR1 is SEHNR and CDR2 is FQNEAQ (reference sequence). J lost 10 bases, V lost 5 bases, and 7 bases had no gene match. This CDR3 region has 14 residues. The CDR3 sequence: CASSPGTGRSPLHF. The CDR3 DNA is TGTGCCAGCAGCCCTGGGACAGGAAGATCACCCCTCCACTTT.

V usage is TRBV3-1 (or the pseudogene TRBV3-2) and J usage is TRBJ1-2; D is possibly TRBD1 (5 bases). The CDR3 runs 15 residues. Trimming took 1 base from V and 0 from J, leaving 9 bases between them. Germline-derived CDR1 and CDR2 are LGHDT and YNNKEL (reference sequence). This CDR3 reads CASSQARTSNYGYTF. The CDR3 bases are TGTGCCAGCAGCCAAGCGCGGACATCTAACTATGGCTACACCTTC.

The rearrangement links TRBV2 to TRBJ1-2; D might be TRBD1 (6 bases). This CDR3 has 13 amino acids. V lost 7 bases and J 4 bases, leaving 13 bases between the germline ends. CDR1 is SNHLY and CDR2 is FYNNEI in the germline V gene. The CDR3 bases are TGTGCCAGCATGGGACAAAGTTTCTATGGCTACACCTTC. It specifies CASMGQSFYGYTF.

The sample holds one count of this clone. The rearrangement links TRBV7-8 to TRBJ2-2; 8 bases align to TRBD1. Germline CDR1 reads SGHVS; CDR2 reads FQNEAQ. Trimming removed 1 base from V and 5 bases from J; junction bases left unmatched: 9. CDR3 size: 17 residues. The CDR3 reads CASSLGSGRGLTGELFF. The CDR3 region has the DNA TGTGCCAGCAGCTTAGGGTCGGGCAGGGGGCTAACCGGGGAGCTGTTTTTT.

This sequence joins TRBV28 and TRBJ1-5; D unresolved. In germline, CDR1 is MDHEN, CDR2 SYDVKM. The CDR3 extends over 13 amino acids. V was trimmed by 3 bases and J by 5 bases, leaving 8 bases between them. The CDR3 region is CASSFWRDQPQHF. CDR3 sequence (DNA): TGTGCCAGCAGTTTCTGGAGGGATCAGCCCCAGCATTTT.

There are a few counts of this clone. The gene calls are TRBV7-2 and TRBJ1-2; D may be TRBD1 (5 bases). This CDR3 is built from 15 residues. The V and J ends lost 5 bases and 8 bases respectively, with 21 bases between them. Germline CDR1 is SGHTA and CDR2 is FQGNSA. The CDR3 loop reads CASSPLGGGYGGYTF. DNA of the CDR3: TGTGCCAGCAGCCCCCTCGGGGGAGGATATGGGGGCTACACCTTC.

In its sample, this clone was seen a few times. The chain employs TRBV19 and TRBJ2-1, with 9 bases matching TRBD2. Germline CDR1 is LNHDA and CDR2 is SQIVND (reference sequence). V lost 6 bases, J lost 5 bases, and 17 bases stayed unmatched. The CDR3 is 18 residues long. CDR3 in amino acids: CASRHPSPPSGAHNEQFF. As DNA, the CDR3 is TGTGCCAGTAGACACCCCTCCCCTCCTAGCGGGGCCCACAATGAGCAGTTCTTC.

The chain uses TRBV6-5 and TRBJ1-2; D gene unclear. The V gene's germline CDR1 is MNHEY and CDR2 SVGAGI. V was clipped by 5 bases and J by 5 bases, with 9 bases between them. The CDR3 totals 12 residues. The CDR3 DNA reads as TGTGCCAGCAGTACGGCGGGTTATGGCTACACCTTC. Translating gives CASSTAGYGYTF.

This chain connects TRBV5-5 to TRBJ1-6, with D unresolved. V lost 0 bases, J lost 7 bases, and 11 bases lay in between. Per the germline V gene, CDR1 is SGHKS and CDR2 is YYEKEE (reference sequence). The CDR3 loop spans 15 amino acids. The CDR3 protein is CASSLEVRENSPLHF. DNA for the CDR3: TGTGCCAGCAGCTTGGAGGTAAGGGAGAATTCACCCCTCCACTTT.

The sample holds a few counts of this clone. The V gene is TRBV5-4, the J gene TRBJ1-6, with D perhaps TRBD1 (6 bases). The CDR3 loop spans 14 amino acids. The ends were cut back, 3 bases at V and 3 bases at J, with 7 bases in the middle. Germline-derived CDR1 and CDR2 are SGHNT and YYREEE (reference sequence). The CDR3 DNA follows: TGTGCCAGCAGCTCAGGGGACTATAATTCACCCCTCCACTTT. Translating gives CASSSGDYNSPLHF.

The chain uses TRBV30 and TRBJ1-6; D not resolved. CDR1 is GTSNPN and CDR2 is SVGIG in the germline V gene (reference sequence). The V end lost 4 bases, the J end lost 4 bases, and 11 bases lay between the germline ends. The CDR3 spans 14 residues. The CDR3, as DNA: TGTGCCTGGAACGGGGATACTTATAATTCACCCCTCCACTTT. Protein product: CAWNGDTYNSPLHF.

The chain recombines TRBV4-3 with TRBJ1-3, with D hard to call. The CDR3 sequence is 15 residues long. Deletions cut 0 bases from V and 4 bases from J, with 10 bases between. Germline CDR1 and CDR2: LGHNA and YSLEER. The CDR3 region is CASSQDWRSGNTIYF. In DNA form, the CDR3 reads TGCGCCAGCAGCCAAGATTGGAGGTCCGGAAACACCATATATTTT.